The 32 T cell receptor beta chains presented below share a single source sample, sequenced in a study of cytomegalovirus exposure and HLA in healthy donors (dated by TCRdb to the late 2010s). Library preparation used the immunoSEQ multiplex PCR assay. A mixture of 60 forward primers for TCR Vbeta segments and 13 reverse primers for TCR Jbeta segments was used in the multiplex PCR. Drawn from immuneACCESS, this table holds only the in-frame rearrangements with V and J called that TCRdb kept. Clones are partly lost; checked studies trace under half to an unresolved V gene and leave the rest unexplained. The table for this sample lists 150,000 or so clones; approximately 83% of them were counted only once. The biggest ten clones account for around 3.1% of the sample. Source material: PBMCs. Source of these receptors: a male donor in good health and CMV-seronegative.

This chain connects TRBV10-3 to TRBJ2-3, with D hard to call. Germline assignment: CDR1 ENHRY and CDR2 SYGVKD. CDR3 size: 13 residues. V was pared by 0 bases and J by 4 bases, with 5 bases between. In DNA form, the CDR3 reads TGTGCCATCAGTGAGTCGTATTCAGATACGCAGTATTTT. It translates to CAISESYSDTQYF.

The chain links TRBV6-4 to TRBJ2-1; D gene uncertain. Trimming removed 0 bases at V and 7 bases at J, with 7 bases between. The CDR3 covers 13 residues. CDR1 and CDR2 from the germline V gene are MRHNA and SNTAGT. CDR3 in DNA: TGTGCCAGCAGTGACTCTTCGGAGAATGAGCAGTTCTTC. It is translated as CASSDSSENEQFF.

This sequence joins TRBV4-2 and TRBJ2-7; 11 nucleotides line up with TRBD2. After removal of 4 bases from V and 7 bases from J, the junction contained 6 bases not matched to a gene. The CDR3 is made up of 14 amino acids. Germline CDR1 and CDR2: LGHNA and YNFKEQ. The CDR3 bases are TGTGCCAGCAGCCGCTTAGCGGGAGGGGAAGAGCAGTACTTC. Its protein product is CASSRLAGGEEQYF.

This rearrangement joins TRBV7-8 to TRBJ2-4; 9 bases fit TRBD2. The ends lost 1 base at V and 6 bases at J; junction bases unmatched: 7. From germline, CDR1 is SGHVS and CDR2 FQNEAQ. This CDR3 is 16 amino acids long. The chain's CDR3 is CASSLGPSGKINIQYF. The CDR3 region has the DNA TGTGCCAGCAGCTTAGGGCCTAGCGGGAAGATAAACATTCAGTACTTC.

The chain combines TRBV28 with TRBJ1-1; TRBD1 might be the D (5 bases). Trimming took 7 bases from V and 5 from J, leaving 17 bases between them. The V gene's germline CDR1 is MDHEN and CDR2 SYDVKM. The CDR3 is 14 amino acids. CDR3 residues: CASTSAGEGTEAFF. The CDR3 DNA reads as TGTGCCAGCACCAGCGCGGGGGAGGGGACTGAAGCTTTCTTT.

The chain is built from TRBV6-6 and TRBJ2-7; D is possibly TRBD1 (6 bases). The V gene's germline CDR1 is MNHNY and CDR2 SVGAGI (reference sequence). V was cut by 2 bases and J by 0 bases, with 11 bases left in between. This CDR3 has 15 residues. The CDR3 DNA is TGTGCCAGCAGTTACCGGCAGGGGAGCTCCTACGAGCAGTACTTC. Encoded protein: CASSYRQGSSYEQYF.

The CDR3 nucleotides read TGTGCCAGCACCGAAGGAGGGGGGGCGCAGCCCCAGCATTTT. The encoded protein is CASTEGGGAQPQHF. The V gene is TRBV7-2, the J gene TRBJ1-5, with D possibly matching TRBD1 (6 bases). V lost 7 bases and J 7 bases, leaving 17 bases between the germline ends. There are 14 residues in the CDR3. The germline CDR1 and CDR2 sequences are SGHTA and FQGNSA. Together with reference TRBV7-2 and TRBJ1-5, the CDR3 gives the full variable domain: GAGVSQSPSNKVTEKGKDVELRCDPISGHTALYWYRQSLGQGLEFLIYFQGNSAPDKSGLPSDRFSAERTGGSVSTLTIQRTQQEDSAVYLCASTEGGGAQPQHFGDGTRLSIL.

This chain joins TRBV28 and TRBJ1-6, with 9 bases matching TRBD1. The germline V gene encodes CDR1 MDHEN and CDR2 SYDVKM. CDR3 length equals 15 residues. The trim removed 5 bases at V and 7 bases at J, leaving 6 bases unmatched. CDR3 protein: CASSPRDRDNSPLHF. The CDR3 bases are TGTGCCAGCAGTCCCCGGGACAGGGACAATTCACCCCTCCACTTT.

The genes are TRBV4-2 and TRBJ2-2; 10 bases are shared with TRBD2. This CDR3 contains 16 residues. V lost 3 bases, J lost 4 bases, and 5 bases stayed unmatched. Germline V gene sequence: CDR1 LGHNA, CDR2 YNFKEQ. The DNA of the CDR3 is TGTGCCAGCAGCCACGTGGCTAGCGGGGGCACCGGGGAGCTGTTTTTT. It codes for CASSHVASGGTGELFF.

This chain links TRBV7-9 with TRBJ2-1; no clear D gene. CDR1 SEHNR and CDR2 FQNEAQ come from the germline V gene (reference sequence). V was pared by 5 bases and J by 5 bases, with 13 bases between. The length of the CDR3 is 14 residues. In DNA form, the CDR3 reads TGTGCCAGCAGCCCTAGAGGTATAGACAATGAGCAGTTCTTC. It encodes CASSPRGIDNEQFF. Looking up the rest from reference TRBV7-9 and TRBJ2-1 gives the full variable domain: DTGVSQNPRHKITKRGQNVTFRCDPISEHNRLYWYRQTLGQGPEFLTYFQNEAQLEKSRLLSDRFSAERPKGSFSTLEIQRTEQGDSAMYLCASSPRGIDNEQFFGPGTRLTVL.

This clone has only a few counts. In nucleotides, the CDR3 is TGTGCCAGCAGCCAAGAACAGGAGGGGCGGATGGAGCAGTTCTTC. This sequence encodes CASSQEQEGRMEQFF. This chain connects TRBV4-2 to TRBJ2-1; tentatively, D is TRBD2 (6 bases). This CDR3 comprises 15 residues. V lost 0 bases, J lost 10 bases, and 16 bases lay in between. The germline gives CDR1 LGHNA, CDR2 YNFKEQ.

This rearrangement joins TRBV9 to TRBJ2-5; D is possibly TRBD1 (6 bases). The V gene's germline CDR1 is SGDLS and CDR2 YYNGEE. This CDR3 is 14 amino acids long. Trimming pared 0 bases from V and 0 bases from J, leaving 6 bases between. The CDR3 here is CASSVEGDQETQYF. The CDR3 region has the DNA TGTGCCAGCAGCGTAGAGGGGGACCAAGAGACCCAGTACTTC. Combining the CDR3 with reference TRBV9 and TRBJ2-5 gives the whole variable domain DSGVTQTPKHLITATGQRVTLRCSPRSGDLSVYWYQQSLDQGLQFLIQYYNGEERAKGNILERFSAQQFPDLHSELNLSSLELGDSALYFCASSVEGDQETQYFGPGTRLLVL.

The chain has TRBV7-9 and TRBJ2-7; possibly TRBD1 for D (7 bases). Germline V gene lookup returns CDR1 SEHNR and CDR2 FQNEAQ (reference sequence). The CDR3 is 15 amino acids. Trimming shortened V by 6 bases and J by 2 bases, and 17 bases separated the two germline ends. CDR3 region: CASRYGQGGTYEQYF. Written as DNA, the CDR3 is TGTGCCAGCAGATACGGGCAGGGGGGCACCTACGAGCAGTACTTC.

In DNA form, the CDR3 reads TGCAGCGCCGCCTCGACAGGACTTCAGGCCGAGCAGTACTTC. It translates to CSAASTGLQAEQYF. The chain links TRBV29-1 to TRBJ2-7; TRBD1 might be the D (6 bases). This CDR3 is 14 amino acids long. Per the germline V gene, CDR1 is SQVTM and CDR2 is ANQGSEA. Trimming cost V 7 bases and J 6 bases, with 22 bases left between them.

The genes are TRBV7-8 and TRBJ2-1, with D possibly matching TRBD2 (6 bases). Trimming stripped 6 bases from V and 2 bases from J, with 20 bases between. This CDR3 region has 17 residues. CDR1 is SGHVS and CDR2 is FQNEAQ in the germline V gene. The CDR3 DNA is TGTGCCAGCAGTTCCCGCATTCGGGAGACCGCCTACAATGAGCAGTTCTTC. Its translation: CASSSRIRETAYNEQFF.

In its sample, this clone was seen once. CDR3 coding DNA: TGTGCCAGCGCCACGGACAGGGGGCAGACGTCTAATGAAAAACTGTTTTTT. Amino acids: CASATDRGQTSNEKLFF. This rearrangement joins TRBV7-9 to TRBJ1-4; TRBD1 aligns across 11 bases. V was pared by 8 bases and J by 3 bases, with 11 bases of the junction left unmatched. Germline loops: CDR1 SEHNR, CDR2 FQNEAQ (reference sequence). This CDR3 spans 17 amino acids.

In its sample, this clone was seen once. This rearrangement joins TRBV7-9 to TRBJ1-5; D call uncertain. CDR3 length: 15 residues. Germline V gene sequence: CDR1 SEHNR, CDR2 FQNEAQ (reference sequence). The V end was cut by 1 base, the J end by 0 bases, with 7 bases between. The CDR3 region has the DNA TGTGCCAGCAGCTTAGGAGGTAATAGCAATCAGCCCCAGCATTTT. Translating it yields CASSLGGNSNQPQHF.

This clone was counted a single time. The rearrangement uses TRBV7-9 and TRBJ2-3; 11 bases line up with TRBD2. This CDR3 spans 15 amino acids. The V segment lost 5 bases and the J segment 3 bases; nucleotides outside the gene matches: 4. The germline V gene encodes CDR1 SEHNR and CDR2 FQNEAQ (reference sequence). The CDR3 DNA follows: TGTGCCAGCAGCGCACTAGCGGGGGTAACAGATACGCAGTATTTT. This translates into CASSALAGVTDTQYF.

The V gene is TRBV30, the J gene TRBJ2-7, with 8 positions matching TRBD1. With V trimmed by 3 bases and J by 2 bases, 0 bases remained unmatched. CDR3 length equals 12 residues. Germline values: CDR1 GTSNPN, CDR2 SVGIG (reference sequence). The CDR3 DNA follows: TGTGCCTGGAGCAGGGGGCCCTACGAGCAGTACTTC. This sequence encodes CAWSRGPYEQYF. The full variable domain, completed using reference TRBV30 and TRBJ2-7, is SQTIHQWPATLVQPVGSPLSLECTVEGTSNPNLYWYRQAAGRGLQLLFYSVGIGQISSEVPQNLSASRPQDRQFILSSKKLLLSDSGFYLCAWSRGPYEQYFGPGTRLTVT.

With respect to this clone: Other DNA sequences in the sample encode the same CDR3. This sequence joins TRBV28 and TRBJ1-6; 10 bases are a match to TRBD1. The CDR3 spans 14 residues. J was trimmed by 6 bases and V by 6 bases; bases with no gene match: 2. Germline CDR1 and CDR2: MDHEN and SYDVKM. The CDR3 DNA sequence: TGTGCCAGCAGCTGGGACAGGGGTAATTCACCCCTCCACTTT. Encoded protein: CASSWDRGNSPLHF.

The chain employs TRBV28 and TRBJ2-5, with TRBD1 identical over 7 bases. The length of the CDR3 is 16 residues. With V trimmed by 4 bases and J by 1 base, 9 bases remained unmatched. The germline V gene has CDR1 MDHEN and CDR2 SYDVKM. CDR3 DNA sequence: TGTGCCAGCAGTTCTACCGACAGGGTTCCCCAAGAGACCCAGTACTTC. It translates to CASSSTDRVPQETQYF.

This clone was seen more than once but under ten times. The chain combines TRBV27 with TRBJ2-6, with 8 bases identical to TRBD1. With V trimmed by 9 bases and J by 0 bases, 7 bases remained unmatched. The CDR3 consists of 16 residues. Germline CDR1 is MNHEY and CDR2 is SMNVEV (reference sequence). The CDR3 protein is CARKQGGLSGANVLTF. The CDR3 DNA reads as TGTGCCAGGAAACAGGGGGGCCTCTCTGGGGCCAACGTCCTGACTTTC.

The chain has TRBV2 and TRBJ1-5; the D is unclear. There are 14 residues in the CDR3. Germline V gene data show CDR1 as SNHLY and CDR2 as FYNNEI. Deletions cut 6 bases from V and 9 bases from J, with 18 bases between. CDR3 sequence reads: CASSPGEGFSPQHF. CDR3 coding DNA: TGTGCCAGCAGCCCCGGGGAGGGATTTTCGCCCCAGCATTTT.

This chain uses TRBV5-1 with TRBJ2-2; D perhaps matches TRBD2 (5 bases). From germline, CDR1 is SGHRS and CDR2 YFSETQ. V lost 1 base and J lost 0, with 10 bases in between. CDR3 size: 16 residues. The chain's CDR3 is CASSLSGRANTGELFF. The CDR3 DNA is TGCGCCAGCAGCTTGTCGGGGAGAGCGAACACCGGGGAGCTGTTTTTT.

In this sample, this clone turned up once. This chain connects TRBV4-1 to TRBJ1-5; D gene unclear. The CDR3 sequence is 14 residues long. From germline, CDR1 is MGHRA and CDR2 YSYEKL. Trimming took 1 base from V and 9 from J, leaving 13 bases between them. As DNA, the CDR3 is TGCGCCAGCAGCCAAGCCCTGATAGCTTGGCCCCAGCATTTT. As protein: CASSQALIAWPQHF.

This chain connects TRBV5-1 to TRBJ2-7, with 7 nucleotides matching TRBD1. The CDR3 length is 15 residues. The trim removed 1 base at V and 6 bases at J, leaving 10 bases unmatched. CDR1 and CDR2 (germline): SGHRS, YFSETQ. CDR3 sequence (DNA): TGCGCCAGCAGCTTGCCCAAAGACAGGGTTGGCGAGCAGTACTTC. Its translation is CASSLPKDRVGEQYF.

This clone is a singleton in its sample. The J gene is TRBJ2-3, the V gene TRBV5-1, with 12 bases fitting TRBD2. Germline V gives CDR1 SGHRS, CDR2 YFSETQ. The CDR3 loop spans 18 amino acids. Unmatched junction bases numbered 12, after V lost 1 base and J lost 6 bases. The CDR3 nucleotides read TGCGCCAGCAGCTTGTATCGGCTCGGGCTAGCGGGGGGGGATACGCAGTATTTT. It yields the protein CASSLYRLGLAGGDTQYF.

V gene TRBV4-1 combines with J gene TRBJ2-7; the match to TRBD1 covers 12 bases. Germline assignment: CDR1 MGHRA and CDR2 YSYEKL. The CDR3 consists of 16 residues. With 0 bases clipped from V and 7 bases from J, the junction kept 7 bases outside the gene matches. In DNA, the CDR3 is TGCGCCAGCAGCCAAGATGCGGGACAGGGGGCGCGGGAGCAGTACTTC. Residues: CASSQDAGQGAREQYF.

CDR3 sequence (DNA): TGTGCCAGCAGCGTAGCTACTAGCGGGAACACCGGGGAGCTGTTTTTT. The encoded protein is CASSVATSGNTGELFF. V gene TRBV9 combines with J gene TRBJ2-2; 8 nucleotides align to TRBD2. This CDR3 has 16 amino acids. Germline V gene lookup returns CDR1 SGDLS and CDR2 YYNGEE. With V trimmed by 0 bases and J by 1 base, 2 bases remained unmatched.

The chain employs TRBV9 and TRBJ2-7; 9 bases are shared with TRBD2. Looked up from germline, CDR1 is SGDLS and CDR2 is YYNGEE. With 0 bases clipped from V and 0 bases from J, the junction kept 10 bases outside the gene matches. CDR3 length: 18 residues. For the CDR3, the DNA is TGTGCCAGCAGCGTAGGAATTAGCGGGAGCGGGAGCTCCTACGAGCAGTACTTC. Translation gives CASSVGISGSGSSYEQYF.

This chain connects TRBV7-2 to TRBJ1-4; weak D call: TRBD1 (6 bases). This CDR3 contains 16 residues. The V gene's germline CDR1 is SGHTA and CDR2 FQGNSA. Trimming cost V 0 bases and J 0 bases, with 8 bases left between them. The CDR3: CASSLAGASTNEKLFF. CDR3 DNA sequence: TGTGCCAGCAGCTTAGCGGGGGCCTCAACTAATGAAAAACTGTTTTTT.

This clone occurred a few times. The V and J genes are TRBV29-1 and TRBJ2-4, with a weak D call TRBD1 (6 bases). Per the germline V gene, CDR1 is SQVTM and CDR2 is ANQGSEA. V lost 2 bases to trimming and J lost 7 bases, with 15 bases between them. The CDR3 extends over 14 amino acids. Here the CDR3 reads CSVEIVNQGNIQYF. The CDR3 DNA follows: TGCAGCGTTGAAATAGTGAATCAGGGGAACATTCAGTACTTC.